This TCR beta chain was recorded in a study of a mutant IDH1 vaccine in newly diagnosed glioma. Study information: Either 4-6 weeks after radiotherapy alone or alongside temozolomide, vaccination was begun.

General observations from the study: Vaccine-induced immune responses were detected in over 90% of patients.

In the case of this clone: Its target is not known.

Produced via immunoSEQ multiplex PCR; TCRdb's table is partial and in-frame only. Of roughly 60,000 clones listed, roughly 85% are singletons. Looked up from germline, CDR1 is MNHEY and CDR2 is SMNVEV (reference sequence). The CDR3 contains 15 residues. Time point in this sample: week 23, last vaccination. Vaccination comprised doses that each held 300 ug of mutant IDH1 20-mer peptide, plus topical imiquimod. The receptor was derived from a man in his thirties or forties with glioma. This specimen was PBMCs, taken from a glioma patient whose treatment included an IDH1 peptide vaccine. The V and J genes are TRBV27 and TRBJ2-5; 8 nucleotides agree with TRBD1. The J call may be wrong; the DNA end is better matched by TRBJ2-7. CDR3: CASSFVSGGFHEQYF. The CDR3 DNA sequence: TGTGCCAGCAGTTTTGTGTCAGGGGGCTTCCACGAGCAGTACTTC.